This is a list of T cell receptor beta chains from one sample in a study of cytomegalovirus exposure and HLA in healthy donors. Data came from immunoSEQ multiplex PCR; TCRdb stores just in-frame clones and leaves some out. The table includes approximately 290,000 clones, roughly 80% detected once. The specimen sequenced was PBMCs. The receptors here all came from a girl aged 2 to 10 in good health and CMV-seronegative. Both conserved end residues are part of each CDR3. A D gene is named only where the DNA matches it firmly. Not every row has a clone size; where given, it reads once, few, many or a size class.

clone size: once; V gene: TRBV5-1; J gene: TRBJ1-1; D gene: NA; CDR3 DNA: TGCGCCAGCAACTTCGGGTCCGCGAACACTGAAGCTTTCTTT; CDR3 protein: CASNFGSANTEAFF
clone size: few; V gene: TRBV28; J gene: TRBJ1-1; D gene: NA; CDR3 DNA: TGTGCCAGCAGTTGGTTAGGGGGCACTGAAGCTTTCTTT; CDR3 protein: CASSWLGGTEAFF
clone size: NA; V gene: TRBV5-1; J gene: TRBJ1-1; D gene: TRBD1; CDR3 DNA: TGCGCCAGCAGCTCGGGACAGGGTGTAGCAGCTTTCTTT; CDR3 protein: CASSSGQGVAAFF
clone size: NA; V gene: TRBV7-9; J gene: TRBJ2-3; D gene: TRBD2; CDR3 DNA: TGTGCCAGCAGCTACGGACTAGGTACAGATACGCAGTATTTT; CDR3 protein: CASSYGLGTDTQYF
clone size: NA; V gene: TRBV6-5; J gene: TRBJ2-7; D gene: TRBD1; CDR3 DNA: TGTGCCAGCAGTTACTCCTGGGACAGTTACTACGAGCAGTACTTC; CDR3 protein: CASSYSWDSYYEQYF
clone size: NA; V gene: TRBV6-1; J gene: TRBJ1-2; D gene: NA; CDR3 DNA: TGTGCCAGCTACCGGACATATGGCTACACCTTC; CDR3 protein: CASYRTYGYTF
clone size: NA; V gene: TRBV7-9; J gene: TRBJ2-1; D gene: TRBD2; CDR3 DNA: TGTGCCAGCAGCTTAGTAGCGGGAGGGCCCTCCTACAATGAGCAGTTCTTC; CDR3 protein: CASSLVAGGPSYNEQFF
clone size: NA; V gene: TRBV14; J gene: TRBJ2-7; D gene: TRBD2; CDR3 DNA: TGTGCCAGCAGCCAAGGTAGCGGGAGAACATTTTACGAGCAGTACTTC; CDR3 protein: CASSQGSGRTFYEQYF
clone size: once; V gene: TRBV29-1; J gene: TRBJ1-2; D gene: NA; CDR3 DNA: TGCAGCGTTGACCCGGGGAATAGGTATGGCTACACCTTC; CDR3 protein: CSVDPGNRYGYTF
clone size: NA; V gene: TRBV5-1; J gene: TRBJ2-3; D gene: TRBD2; CDR3 DNA: TGCGCCAGCGGGACTAGCGGGAGGGCTCTCACAGATACGCAGTATTTT; CDR3 protein: CASGTSGRALTDTQYF
clone size: NA; V gene: TRBV6-1; J gene: TRBJ2-6; D gene: NA; CDR3 DNA: TGTGCCAGCAGTGAAGCCCCCGGGACAAGCCGTTACTCAGGGGCCAACGTCCTGACTTTC; CDR3 protein: CASSEAPGTSRYSGANVLTF
clone size: NA; V gene: TRBV7-9; J gene: TRBJ1-1; D gene: NA; CDR3 DNA: TGTGCCAGCAGCTTAGCGCTAACCAGGGGCCGGGACACTGAAGCTTTCTTT; CDR3 protein: CASSLALTRGRDTEAFF
clone size: NA; V gene: TRBV29-1; J gene: TRBJ1-4; D gene: TRBD1; CDR3 DNA: TGCAGCGTTGGTTCAACCGGAGGCGGACAGGGAGAAAAACTGTTTTTT; CDR3 protein: CSVGSTGGGQGEKLFF
clone size: NA; V gene: TRBV30; J gene: TRBJ1-2; D gene: TRBD1; CDR3 DNA: TGTGCCTGGAGTACCTCACGGGACAGTAGCTACACCTTC; CDR3 protein: CAWSTSRDSSYTF
clone size: NA; V gene: TRBV19; J gene: TRBJ2-4; D gene: NA; CDR3 DNA: TGTGCCAGTAGTAGAACAGGGACCCTCGCACACATTCAGTACTTC; CDR3 protein: CASSRTGTLAHIQYF
clone size: NA; V gene: TRBV10-2; J gene: TRBJ1-5; D gene: TRBD1; CDR3 DNA: TGCGCCAGCAGTGAGTCGACAGGGAGTCAGCCCCAGCATTTT; CDR3 protein: CASSESTGSQPQHF
clone size: NA; V gene: TRBV7-6; J gene: TRBJ2-5; D gene: NA; CDR3 DNA: TGTGCCAGCAGCCCAGGGGAGGAGACCCAGTACTTC; CDR3 protein: CASSPGEETQYF
clone size: NA; V gene: TRBV29-1; J gene: TRBJ1-1; D gene: TRBD1; CDR3 DNA: TGCAGCGTTGTGACAGGGGGCCCCTGGGACACTGAAGCTTTCTTT; CDR3 protein: CSVVTGGPWDTEAFF
clone size: NA; V gene: TRBV6-6; J gene: TRBJ2-1; D gene: NA; CDR3 DNA: TGTGCCAGCAGCGCCCTTATATCGCGCTCCTACAATGAGCAGTTCTTC; CDR3 protein: CASSALISRSYNEQFF
clone size: few; V gene: TRBV9; J gene: TRBJ2-7; D gene: TRBD2; CDR3 DNA: TGTGCCAGCAGCGGCCAGTTAGCGGGAGTGGGCGAGCAGTACTTC; CDR3 protein: CASSGQLAGVGEQYF
clone size: NA; V gene: TRBV30; J gene: TRBJ2-7; D gene: TRBD2; CDR3 DNA: TGTGCCTGGAGAGGTGCGGGGGGGATCTTGTACGAGCAGTACTTC; CDR3 protein: CAWRGAGGILYEQYF
clone size: NA; V gene: TRBV5-4; J gene: TRBJ1-1; D gene: NA; CDR3 DNA: TGTGCCAGCAGCTTCGGTTTTCAGGAAGGCACTGAAGCTTTCTTT; CDR3 protein: CASSFGFQEGTEAFF
clone size: NA; V gene: TRBV5-1; J gene: TRBJ2-5; D gene: TRBD1; CDR3 DNA: TGCGCCAGCAGCATGAAAGACAGGGGTCTTTTACAAGAGACCCAGTACTTC; CDR3 protein: CASSMKDRGLLQETQYF
clone size: NA; V gene: TRBV27; J gene: TRBJ1-1; D gene: NA; CDR3 DNA: TGTGCCAGCAGGATGGAGCTGGGGGGGCAAACTGAAGCTTTCTTT; CDR3 protein: CASRMELGGQTEAFF
clone size: NA; V gene: TRBV28; J gene: TRBJ2-3; D gene: NA; CDR3 DNA: TGTGCCAGCAGTTCTTTAGCGTTTACAGATACGCAGTATTTT; CDR3 protein: CASSSLAFTDTQYF
clone size: NA; V gene: TRBV7-2; J gene: TRBJ2-1; D gene: TRBD2; CDR3 DNA: TGTGCCAGCAACTACGGGACTAGCGGGAGGGATCCCTACAATGAGCAGTTCTTC; CDR3 protein: CASNYGTSGRDPYNEQFF
clone size: NA; V gene: TRBV6-6; J gene: TRBJ1-2; D gene: TRBD1; CDR3 DNA: TGTGCCAGCAATGGCGGGACAGGGGGCACTAACTATGGCTACACCTTC; CDR3 protein: CASNGGTGGTNYGYTF
clone size: NA; V gene: TRBV30; J gene: TRBJ2-3; D gene: NA; CDR3 DNA: TGTGCCTGGAGCGGGGATACGCAGTATTTT; CDR3 protein: CAWSGDTQYF
clone size: NA; V gene: TRBV28; J gene: TRBJ2-7; D gene: NA; CDR3 DNA: TGTGCCAGCAGGGAACAGGGATTCGAGCAGTACTTC; CDR3 protein: CASREQGFEQYF
clone size: NA; V gene: TRBV6-1; J gene: TRBJ2-3; D gene: TRBD1; CDR3 DNA: TGTGCCAGCAGTGATCGCCCAGGGACAGGGGGCGGTGATACGCAGTATTTT; CDR3 protein: CASSDRPGTGGGDTQYF
clone size: NA; V gene: TRBV19; J gene: TRBJ2-5; D gene: TRBD2; CDR3 DNA: TGTGCCACGCAGAATAGCGGGGGGCCGGCCCAAGAGACCCAGTACTTC; CDR3 protein: CATQNSGGPAQETQYF
clone size: NA; V gene: TRBV2; J gene: TRBJ2-1; D gene: NA; CDR3 DNA: TGTGCCAGCAGTTCGACTAGTGTCGCGCAGTTCTTC; CDR3 protein: CASSSTSVAQFF
clone size: NA; V gene: TRBV30; J gene: TRBJ1-3; D gene: TRBD1; CDR3 DNA: TGTGCCTGGAGTTTAACAGGGGGCACTGGAAACACCATATATTTT; CDR3 protein: CAWSLTGGTGNTIYF
clone size: once; V gene: TRBV28; J gene: TRBJ2-1; D gene: TRBD1; CDR3 DNA: TGTGCCAGCAGTTCCACCGGGACAGGGAACAATGAGCAGTTCTTC; CDR3 protein: CASSSTGTGNNEQFF
clone size: NA; V gene: TRBV7-3; J gene: TRBJ1-2; D gene: NA; CDR3 DNA: TGTGCCAGCAGCTTAGGCAGGGTTGACTATGGCTACACCTTC; CDR3 protein: CASSLGRVDYGYTF
clone size: NA; V gene: TRBV9; J gene: TRBJ2-1; D gene: NA; CDR3 DNA: TGTGCCAGCAGCGTAGAGGGGGACTACTACAATGAGCAGTTCTTC; CDR3 protein: CASSVEGDYYNEQFF
clone size: once; V gene: TRBV2; J gene: TRBJ1-1; D gene: NA; CDR3 DNA: TGTGCCAGAGAGGGTATTGGCACTGAAGCTTTCTTT; CDR3 protein: CAREGIGTEAFF
clone size: NA; V gene: TRBV7-9; J gene: TRBJ2-3; D gene: TRBD2; CDR3 DNA: TGTGCCAGCAGCCCCCTAGCGGGGGGCCTCACAGATACGCAGTATTTT; CDR3 protein: CASSPLAGGLTDTQYF
clone size: NA; V gene: TRBV19; J gene: TRBJ1-1; D gene: TRBD1; CDR3 DNA: TGTGCCAGTAGTATAGTCGGGACAGAGAACACTGAAGCTTTCTTT; CDR3 protein: CASSIVGTENTEAFF
clone size: NA; V gene: TRBV6-5; J gene: TRBJ2-2; D gene: NA; CDR3 DNA: TGTGCCAGCAGTTACGAGGGACTTGGATATTCCGGGGAGCTGTTTTTT; CDR3 protein: CASSYEGLGYSGELFF
clone size: NA; V gene: TRBV6-1; J gene: TRBJ1-5; D gene: TRBD1; CDR3 DNA: TGTGCCAGCAGTGAGACAGGGCGCAATCAGCCCCAGCATTTT; CDR3 protein: CASSETGRNQPQHF
clone size: NA; V gene: TRBV2; J gene: TRBJ2-4; D gene: TRBD2; CDR3 DNA: TGTGCCAGCAGTGCGGCTAGACTAGCCGCCTTGGGAACCAAAAACATTCAGTACTTC; CDR3 protein: CASSAARLAALGTKNIQYF